The rows below give T cell receptor beta chains drawn from one sample of a study of cytomegalovirus exposure and HLA in healthy donors. The assay was immunoSEQ multiplex PCR, and TCRdb's table has in-frame clones only and misses some. This sample yields around 98,000 clones, of which 55% to 75% are seen a single time; 2.5% belongs to the top ten. The sample comprised PBMCs. The receptors come from a middle-aged man in good health and CMV-seronegative. The CDR3 runs from the conserved cysteine through the conserved F or W. D genes are given only for firm matches. Clone sizes are given selectively: once, few, many, or a class where the clone is expanded.

size	V	D	J	CDR3	DNA
.	TRBV15	TRBD1	TRBJ2-7	CATSRWTGPTIEQYF	TGTGCCACCAGCAGATGGACAGGACCCACAATCGAGCAGTACTTC
.	TRBV5-4	TRBD2	TRBJ2-1	CASSFALAGVMYEQFF	TGTGCCAGCAGCTTCGCCTTAGCGGGAGTAATGTATGAGCAGTTCTTC
.	TRBV5-4	TRBD1	TRBJ1-2	CASSRPGTGVSGYTF	TGTGCCAGCAGCCGTCCCGGGACAGGGGTTTCGGGCTACACCTTC
few	TRBV18	TRBD1	TRBJ1-4	CASSRPTGPNEKLFF	TGTGCCAGCTCACGTCCGACAGGGCCTAATGAAAAACTGTTTTTT
few	TRBV19	TRBD2	TRBJ2-6	CASRVGLADFSGANVLTF	TGTGCCAGTAGGGTCGGACTAGCGGATTTCTCTGGGGCCAACGTCCTGACTTTC
.	TRBV7-8	.	TRBJ2-7	CASSSDSSYEQYF	TGTGCCAGCAGCTCCGACAGCTCCTACGAGCAGTACTTC
.	TRBV5-4	TRBD1	TRBJ1-1	CASSLDRGSETEALF	TGTGCCAGCAGCTTAGACAGGGGGTCTGAGACTGAAGCTCTCTTT
.	TRBV6-5	.	TRBJ1-1	CASTPPRKNTEAFF	TGTGCCAGCACCCCGCCTAGGAAGAATACTGAAGCTTTCTTT
few	TRBV6-1	.	TRBJ2-3	CASGETITDTQYF	TGTGCCAGCGGGGAGACTATCACAGATACGCAGTATTTT
.	TRBV30	TRBD1	TRBJ1-5	CAWSQGTGRRQPQHF	TGTGCCTGGAGTCAAGGGACAGGGAGGCGTCAGCCCCAGCATTTT
.	TRBV5-5	.	TRBJ2-7	CASSFSGQIDEQYF	TGTGCCAGCAGCTTTTCGGGACAAATCGACGAGCAGTACTTC
.	TRBV4-3	.	TRBJ1-3	CASSQGETNGRNTIYF	TGCGCCAGCAGCCAAGGCGAGACAAATGGCCGGAACACCATATATTTT
few	TRBV6-5	TRBD1	TRBJ1-1	CASRTGDTEAFF	TGTGCCAGCAGGACAGGGGACACTGAAGCTTTCTTT
.	TRBV15	.	TRBJ1-1	CATSRVPDTHSTEAFF	TGTGCCACCAGCAGAGTCCCCGACACCCATTCCACTGAAGCTTTCTTT
.	TRBV7-9	.	TRBJ2-1	CSSSSRLSDEQFF	TGTTCCAGCAGCTCCAGGTTATCGGATGAGCAGTTCTTC
.	TRBV6-1	.	TRBJ2-7	CASSEALASHYEQYF	TGTGCCAGCAGTGAAGCGTTGGCTAGCCACTACGAGCAGTACTTC
.	TRBV4-1	TRBD2	TRBJ2-1	CASSQDRASGGNEQFF	TGCGCCAGCAGCCAAGATAGGGCTAGCGGGGGTAATGAGCAGTTCTTC
.	TRBV27	.	TRBJ2-2	CASSFIGNGNTGELFF	TGTGCCAGCAGTTTTATCGGGAATGGGAACACCGGGGAGCTGTTTTTT
few	TRBV28	TRBD1	TRBJ1-1	CASSDAPGQESEAFF	TGTGCCAGCAGTGACGCCCCGGGACAGGAATCCGAAGCTTTCTTT
.	TRBV9	.	TRBJ2-1	CASSASRSYNEQFF	TGTGCCAGCAGCGCCTCCCGCTCCTACAATGAGCAGTTCTTC
.	TRBV30	.	TRBJ2-7	CAWNQQATSYEQYF	TGTGCCTGGAACCAACAGGCGACCTCCTACGAGCAGTACTTC
.	TRBV28	TRBD2	TRBJ2-7	CASSTLAGAYEQYF	TGTGCCAGCAGCACATTAGCGGGAGCGTACGAGCAGTACTTC
.	TRBV7-3	TRBD1	TRBJ1-2	CASSSEQGADGYTF	TGTGCCAGCAGCTCCGAACAGGGGGCAGATGGCTACACCTTC
few	TRBV15	.	TRBJ1-2	CATGDRRANYGYTF	TGTGCCACCGGCGACAGGAGAGCTAACTATGGCTACACCTTC
.	TRBV7-9	.	TRBJ2-6	CASTTVSGANVLTF	TGTGCCAGCACCACGGTCTCTGGGGCCAACGTCCTGACTTTC
.	TRBV18	.	TRBJ2-5	CASSPTGRYQETQYF	TGTGCCAGCTCACCGACAGGGAGGTACCAAGAGACCCAGTACTTC
few	TRBV12-5	.	TRBJ1-2	CASGWGQEGYTF	TGTGCTAGTGGTTGGGGACAAGAAGGCTACACCTTC
.	TRBV12-5	TRBD1	TRBJ2-7	CASGLVPPPDRGLGEQYF	TGTGCTAGTGGTTTGGTACCCCCACCCGACAGGGGGCTCGGGGAGCAGTACTTC
.	TRBV27	TRBD1	TRBJ1-1	CASSLPGDRGRVTEAFF	TGTGCCAGCAGTTTACCCGGGGACAGGGGGCGCGTAACTGAAGCTTTCTTT
.	TRBV7-2	.	TRBJ2-7	CASSGHAAGQNYEQYF	TGTGCCAGCAGTGGGCATGCGGCGGGGCAGAACTACGAGCAGTACTTC
.	TRBV13	TRBD1	TRBJ2-1	CASSDDRVYNEQFF	TGTGCCAGCAGCGACGACAGGGTTTACAATGAGCAGTTCTTC
.	TRBV4-3	TRBD1	TRBJ1-4	CASSQGQGHNEKLFF	TGCGCCAGCAGCCAAGGACAGGGTCATAATGAAAAACTGTTTTTT
few	TRBV6-5	TRBD2	TRBJ2-5	CASSLGGRQETQYF	TGTGCCAGCAGCCTCGGGGGGAGACAAGAGACCCAGTACTTC
.	TRBV7-2	TRBD1	TRBJ1-5	CASSGDRGNQPQHF	TGTGCCAGCAGCGGGGACAGGGGCAATCAGCCCCAGCATTTT
.	TRBV19	TRBD2	TRBJ2-1	CARLQVLGTNYNEQFF	TGTGCCAGACTCCAGGTTCTGGGGACTAACTACAATGAGCAGTTCTTC
.	TRBV4-1	TRBD1	TRBJ1-2	CASTHVGQGEGYTF	TGCGCCAGCACCCACGTGGGACAGGGAGAAGGCTACACCTTC
.	TRBV28	.	TRBJ2-5	CASSPGGRQQETQYF	TGTGCCAGCAGCCCCGGAGGGAGACAACAAGAGACCCAGTACTTC
few	TRBV2	.	TRBJ1-5	CASSLTVPRGQPQHF	TGTGCCAGCAGCCTGACAGTGCCGCGGGGTCAGCCCCAGCATTTT
.	TRBV27	.	TRBJ2-7	CASSLSDAGREQYF	TGTGCCAGCAGTTTATCGGACGCGGGAAGGGAGCAGTACTTC
.	TRBV15	.	TRBJ2-1	CATSRDSGVRNNEQFF	TGTGCCACCAGCAGAGATTCAGGGGTGAGGAACAATGAGCAGTTCTTC
.	TRBV5-4	.	TRBJ2-2	CASSPGRGKASGELFF	TGTGCCAGCAGCCCCGGCAGGGGCAAGGCATCCGGGGAGCTGTTTTTT
.	TRBV10-3	.	TRBJ1-3	CAITGATSGNTIYF	TGTGCCATCACAGGGGCAACCTCTGGAAACACCATATATTTT
.	TRBV18	TRBD2	TRBJ2-5	CASFRTSGETQYF	TGTGCCAGCTTCCGGACTAGCGGGGAGACCCAGTACTTC
.	TRBV9	.	TRBJ1-1	CASSVGQGNTEAFF	TGTGCCAGCAGCGTAGGGCAGGGGAACACTGAAGCTTTCTTT
few	TRBV10-1	.	TRBJ1-1	CARKGIPLTTEAFF	TGCGCCAGGAAGGGGATCCCGTTGACCACTGAAGCTTTCTTT